The rows below give T cell receptor beta chains drawn from one sample of a study of T cell changes during pregnancy in multiple sclerosis. This table comes from immunoSEQ multiplex PCR, and its TCRdb copy is limited to in-frame clones, with some not included. The sample includes 80,000 or so clones, 90% to 95% of them seen just once. Sequences were derived from peripheral blood, sampled before pregnancy. All receptors derive from a female donor with multiple sclerosis, enrolled in a pregnancy study. The CDR3 runs from the conserved cysteine through the conserved F or W. D genes are given only for firm matches. Only part of the rows carry a size: once, few, many, or a class if the clone is expanded.

TRBJ2-4 | NA | TRBV5-1 | TRBD1 | TGCGCCAGCAGCAGAACGACAGGGGAGGCCAAAAACATTCAGTACTTC | CASSRTTGEAKNIQYF
TRBJ2-1 | NA | TRBV4-2 | NA | TGTGCCAGCAGCCAAGAGTTCGCCGGAGCCTCCTACAATGAGCAGTTCTTC | CASSQEFAGASYNEQFF
TRBJ2-5 | NA | TRBV27 | TRBD2 | TGTGCCAGCCGCGGGACAGGGGCCCGACTAGCGGGAGGGGAGACCCAGTACTTC | CASRGTGARLAGGETQYF
TRBJ2-1 | once | TRBV6-1 | TRBD2 | TGTGCCAGCAGTGCGGGACTAGCAGGTGAGCAGTTCTTC | CASSAGLAGEQFF
TRBJ2-2 | NA | TRBV6-5 | TRBD1 | TGTGCCAGCACCCCCAGGGGGACCGGGGAGCTGTTTTTT | CASTPRGTGELFF
TRBJ1-1 | NA | TRBV7-3 | TRBD1 | TGTGCCAGCAGCAAAGACAGGGCGAAGGGCACTGAAGCTTTCTTT | CASSKDRAKGTEAFF
TRBJ2-7 | NA | TRBV28 | TRBD2 | TGTGCCAGCAGTTTACGCGGGACTAGGGCTGCCGAGCAGTACTTC | CASSLRGTRAAEQYF
TRBJ2-1 | NA | TRBV4-2 | NA | TGTGCCAGCAGCCCTCAAGTACTAGGGAACAATGAGCAGTTCTTC | CASSPQVLGNNEQFF
TRBJ1-2 | few | TRBV9 | NA | TGTGCCAGCAGCGTGGACGGAGGACGAATGTATGGCTACACCTTC | CASSVDGGRMYGYTF
TRBJ1-4 | NA | TRBV2 | TRBD1 | TGTGCCAGCAGTCCCACCTCGGACAGGGGTGAAAAACTGTTTTTT | CASSPTSDRGEKLFF
TRBJ2-7 | NA | TRBV6-1 | TRBD1 | TGTGCCAGCAGTGGGAGAGGGACAGGATACGAGCAGTACTTC | CASSGRGTGYEQYF
TRBJ2-7 | NA | TRBV5-5 | TRBD1 | TGTGCCAGCAGGACAGGGAACTCCTACGAGCAGTACTTC | CASRTGNSYEQYF
TRBJ2-3 | NA | TRBV4-2 | NA | TGTGCCAGCAGCCAAGTTCTAACAGATACGCAGTATTTT | CASSQVLTDTQYF
TRBJ2-7 | NA | TRBV28 | TRBD2 | TGTGCCAGCAGTCCTCAAGCGGGAGATTGGGAGCAGTACTTC | CASSPQAGDWEQYF
TRBJ2-2 | NA | TRBV10-3 | NA | TGTGCCTCCCGCCGTCAGGGGCGTACCGGGGAGCTGTTTTTT | CASRRQGRTGELFF
TRBJ2-7 | NA | TRBV11-2 | NA | TGTGCCAGCAGCTTAGGAACGGACTTCTACGAGCAGTACTTC | CASSLGTDFYEQYF
TRBJ2-7 | NA | TRBV28 | NA | TGTGCCAGCAGTTTAGGCAGGCTTGGGAGCTACGAGCAGTACTTC | CASSLGRLGSYEQYF
TRBJ1-5 | NA | TRBV2 | NA | TGTGCCAGCAGTGAATCCCCGGGGGGGAGCAATCAGCCCCAGCATTTT | CASSESPGGSNQPQHF
TRBJ2-3 | once | TRBV5-1 | TRBD2 | TGCGCCAGCACCCCCCGACTAGCGGGAGTGACCACAGATACGCAGTATTTT | CASTPRLAGVTTDTQYF
TRBJ1-2 | NA | TRBV19 | NA | TGTGCCAGTAGTATAGATGGGCAGGATGGCTACACCTTC | CASSIDGQDGYTF
TRBJ2-2 | NA | TRBV2 | NA | TGTGCCAGCAGTTTCCAGGGTATTAGTACCGGGGAGCTGTTTTTT | CASSFQGISTGELFF
TRBJ2-5 | NA | TRBV10-3 | TRBD1 | TGTGCCATCAGGGACAGGCAAGAGACCCAGTACTTC | CAIRDRQETQYF